This TCR beta chain was sequenced during a study of T-cell reconstitution after alpha-beta-depleted transplantation in children. This clonotype was seen only a few times. For TCRbeta, the library was prepared with unique molecular identifiers. TCRdb analysed the PCR reads with MiXCR anew, one entry per CDR3 protein. The sample carries approximately 400,000 distinct CDR3 sequences, roughly 10% recorded once. The CDR3 sequence is 16 residues long. J gave up 4 bases and V 1 base, and 6 bases lay outside the gene matches. Looked up from germline, CDR1 is SGHRS and CDR2 is YFSETQ. The sample here was PBMCs from the stem cell graft donor, taken from the stem cell graft. The source is a human donor who donated a stem cell graft to a child with acute myeloid leukemia. V and J are TRBV5-1 and TRBJ2-1; 9 bases agree with TRBD2. This CDR3 reads CASSLSTSGRYNEQFF. Here the CDR3 DNA reads TGCGCCAGCAGCTTGTCCACTAGCGGGCGTTACAATGAGCAGTTCTTC.